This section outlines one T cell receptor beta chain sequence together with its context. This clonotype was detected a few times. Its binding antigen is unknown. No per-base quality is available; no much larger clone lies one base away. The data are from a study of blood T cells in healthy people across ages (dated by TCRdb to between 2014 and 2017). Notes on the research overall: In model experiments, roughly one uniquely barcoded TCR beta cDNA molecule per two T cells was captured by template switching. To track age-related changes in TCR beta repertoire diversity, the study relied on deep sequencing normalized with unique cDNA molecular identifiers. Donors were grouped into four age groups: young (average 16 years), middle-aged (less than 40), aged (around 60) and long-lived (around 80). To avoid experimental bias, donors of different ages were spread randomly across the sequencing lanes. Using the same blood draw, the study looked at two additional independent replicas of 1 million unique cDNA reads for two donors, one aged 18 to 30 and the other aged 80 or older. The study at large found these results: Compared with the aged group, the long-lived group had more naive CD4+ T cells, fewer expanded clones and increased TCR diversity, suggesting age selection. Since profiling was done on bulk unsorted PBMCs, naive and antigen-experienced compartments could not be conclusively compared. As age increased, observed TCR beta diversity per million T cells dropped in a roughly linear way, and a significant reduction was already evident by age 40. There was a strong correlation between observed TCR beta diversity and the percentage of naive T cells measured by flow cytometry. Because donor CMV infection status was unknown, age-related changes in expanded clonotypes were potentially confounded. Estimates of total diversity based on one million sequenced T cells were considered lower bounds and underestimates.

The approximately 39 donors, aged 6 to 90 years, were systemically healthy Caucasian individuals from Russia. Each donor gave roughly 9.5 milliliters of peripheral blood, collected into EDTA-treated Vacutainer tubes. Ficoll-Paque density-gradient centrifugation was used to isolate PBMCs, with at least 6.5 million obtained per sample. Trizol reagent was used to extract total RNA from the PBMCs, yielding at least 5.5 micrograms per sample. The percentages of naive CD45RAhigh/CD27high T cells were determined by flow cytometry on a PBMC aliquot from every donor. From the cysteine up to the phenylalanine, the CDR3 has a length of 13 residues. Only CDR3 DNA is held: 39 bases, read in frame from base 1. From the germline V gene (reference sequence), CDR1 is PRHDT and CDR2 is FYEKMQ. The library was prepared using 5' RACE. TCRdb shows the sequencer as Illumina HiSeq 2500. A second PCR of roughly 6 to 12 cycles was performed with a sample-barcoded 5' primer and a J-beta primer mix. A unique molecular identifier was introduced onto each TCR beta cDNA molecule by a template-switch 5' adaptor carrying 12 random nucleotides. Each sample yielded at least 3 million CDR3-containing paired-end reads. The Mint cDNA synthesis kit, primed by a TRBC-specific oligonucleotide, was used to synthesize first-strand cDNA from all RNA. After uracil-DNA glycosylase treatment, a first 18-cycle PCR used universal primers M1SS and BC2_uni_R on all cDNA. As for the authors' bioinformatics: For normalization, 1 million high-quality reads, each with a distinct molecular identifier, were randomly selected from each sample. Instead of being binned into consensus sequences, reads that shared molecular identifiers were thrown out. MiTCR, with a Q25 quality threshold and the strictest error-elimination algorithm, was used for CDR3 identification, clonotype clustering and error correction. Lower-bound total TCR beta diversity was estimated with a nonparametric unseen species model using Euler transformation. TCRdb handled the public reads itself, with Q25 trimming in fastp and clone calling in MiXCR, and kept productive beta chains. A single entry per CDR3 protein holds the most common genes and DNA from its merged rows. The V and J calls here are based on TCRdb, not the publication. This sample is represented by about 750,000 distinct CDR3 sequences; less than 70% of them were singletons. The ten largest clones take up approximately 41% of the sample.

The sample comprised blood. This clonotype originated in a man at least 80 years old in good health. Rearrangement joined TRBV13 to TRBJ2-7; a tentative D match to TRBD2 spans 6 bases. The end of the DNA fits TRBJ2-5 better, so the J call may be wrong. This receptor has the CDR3 CASRPGGLETQYF. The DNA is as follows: TGTGCCAGCAGGCCCGGGGGTTTGGAGACCCAGTACTTC.